Here is one TCR beta chain with its context. The entry originates in a study of identifying expanded T cells in peripheral blood. Measured with immunoSEQ multiplex PCR; TCRdb has only the in-frame clones, and not every one. The sample lists approximately 110,000 clones, 75% to 90% occurring once. This clonotype was sampled from a person aged 18-70 years in good health. Sequenced material: blood.

CDR3 protein: CASSLYGTGASGNTIYF. In DNA, the CDR3 is TGTGCCAGCAGCTTGTACGGGACAGGGGCCTCTGGAAACACCATATATTTT. The rearrangement joins TRBV7-9 to TRBJ1-3; 10 bases fit TRBD1. The junction had 5 bases not matched to a gene; V was cut back by 3 bases and J by 0 bases. This CDR3 contains 17 residues. From germline, CDR1 is SEHNR and CDR2 FQNEAQ (reference sequence).